This is a list of T cell receptor beta chains from one sample in a study of blood T cell repertoires in COVID-19. Clones were read by immunoSEQ multiplex PCR, and TCRdb kept only the in-frame ones, dropping some. This table holds roughly 670,000 clones, 70% to 90% found once. The sample taken for sequencing was peripheral blood. The receptors come from a woman aged 18 to 35 with acute or convalescent COVID-19. CDR3s include the opening cysteine and the closing phenylalanine or tryptophan. A D gene is named only where the DNA matches it firmly. Size tells how often a clone was seen (once, few, many) or the class of an expanded clone, and some rows leave it out.

clone size	V gene	J gene	D gene	CDR3 DNA	CDR3 protein
NA	TRBV19	TRBJ1-5	TRBD1	TGTGCCAGTAGTCTGACAGGGGGAGGCCAGCCCCAGCATTTT	CASSLTGGGQPQHF
NA	TRBV5-4	TRBJ2-7	TRBD2	TGTGCCAGCAGCTTAGGAAGCGGGATTAACTACGAGCAGTACTTC	CASSLGSGINYEQYF
NA	TRBV19	TRBJ1-2	NA	TGTGCCAGTAGTCTCACGAGCGGCTTAAACTATGGCTACACCTTC	CASSLTSGLNYGYTF
few	TRBV6-2/TRBV6-3	TRBJ1-1	NA	TGTGCCAGCAGCCCAACCGAGTCGAACACTGAAGCTTTCTTT	CASSPTESNTEAFF
NA	TRBV9	TRBJ1-1	NA	TGTGCCAGCAGCGTAGAGAGCAGGGACACTGAAGCTTTCTTT	CASSVESRDTEAFF
NA	TRBV7-7	TRBJ2-5	TRBD1	TGTGCCAGCAGCTTCAAGGGGGCCGGGGAGACCCAGTACTTC	CASSFKGAGETQYF
NA	TRBV7-6	TRBJ2-7	NA	TGTGCCAGCAGCTTAGCGGGCGATACCTACGAGCAGTACTTC	CASSLAGDTYEQYF
NA	TRBV19	TRBJ1-1	TRBD1	TGTGCCAGTAGTATGGTGGGGACAGGGGGGACTGAAGCTTTCTTT	CASSMVGTGGTEAFF
NA	TRBV6-1	TRBJ1-1	NA	TGTGCCAGCAGTGAAGGGGGTCTAGGGACAGAAGCTTTCTTT	CASSEGGLGTEAFF
NA	TRBV5-1	TRBJ2-1	NA	TGCGCCAGCAGCTTGGATATTTCCTACAATGAGCAGTTCTTC	CASSLDISYNEQFF
few	TRBV4-3	TRBJ2-1	TRBD2	TGCGCCAGCAGCCAAGACCCCCTAGCGGGGGGGCCGAGTGTGGATGAGCAGTTCTTC	CASSQDPLAGGPSVDEQFF
once	TRBV12-5	TRBJ1-5	NA	TGTGCTAGTGGTTTGGCCGCGGGAGTGGCCCAGCATTTT	CASGLAAGVAQHF
NA	TRBV7-2	TRBJ2-7	NA	TGTGCCAGCAGCTTAGGGCGGGGACGAGTTTACGAGCAGTACTTC	CASSLGRGRVYEQYF
NA	TRBV15	TRBJ2-5	TRBD1	TGTGCCACCAGCAGAGATCTAGGACAGGGGGCGAAAGAGACCCAGTACTTC	CATSRDLGQGAKETQYF
once	TRBV10-3	TRBJ1-2	TRBD1	TGTGCCATTGCCGGGACAGGGGAGTCGGGTGGCTACACCTTC	CAIAGTGESGGYTF
NA	TRBV25-1	TRBJ1-6	TRBD1	TGTGCCAGCAGTAAAGGGACAGTGTGGAATTCACCCCTCCACTTT	CASSKGTVWNSPLHF
NA	TRBV4-2	TRBJ2-3	TRBD2	TGTGCCAGCAGCATCCGGGGGGGCCCCACAGATACGCAGTATTTT	CASSIRGGPTDTQYF
once	TRBV19	TRBJ2-1	TRBD2	TGTGCCAGTAGCCTAGCGGGGGGGCGGTACAATGAGCAGTTCTTC	CASSLAGGRYNEQFF
NA	TRBV27	TRBJ2-7	TRBD1	TGTGCCAGCAGTTTACGGGGACAGGGTACCTACGAGCAGTACTTC	CASSLRGQGTYEQYF
NA	TRBV4-1	TRBJ2-2	TRBD1	TGCGCCAGCAGCCAAGATGGGACAGCCCGGACCGGGGAGCTGTTTTTT	CASSQDGTARTGELFF
NA	TRBV10-3	TRBJ2-5	NA	TGTGCCATTTCATCGGGTGGGGAGACCCAGTACTTC	CAISSGGETQYF
NA	TRBV30	TRBJ2-7	NA	TGTGCCTGGAGTGTCGGGGTACGAGGCGAGCAGTACTTC	CAWSVGVRGEQYF